This T cell receptor (beta chain) was obtained from a study of blood T cell repertoires in COVID-19. The protocol was immunoSEQ multiplex PCR, while the TCRdb copy is restricted to in-frame clones and leaves out a portion. The sample includes over 150,000 clones, 82% seen only once; the top ten take about 11%. Germline V gene lookup returns CDR1 MDHEN and CDR2 SYDVKM. Trimming pared 7 bases from V and 4 bases from J, leaving 13 bases between. There are 13 residues in the CDR3. This clone was counted only a few times. The TCR comes from a man aged 35 to 55 who had recovered from COVID-19. This sequence joins TRBV28 and TRBJ1-1, with D tentatively TRBD1 (6 bases). What was sequenced was PBMCs or T cells enriched from blood (not recorded which). The CDR3 DNA follows: TGTGCCAGCATCCGTTTACAGGGCACTGAAGCTTTCTTT. This gives the protein CASIRLQGTEAFF.